The table lists the clone carrying this T cell receptor (beta chain) with a few counts. Its cognate antigen is unknown. This entry comes from a study of Ad26.COV2.S vaccination and SARS-CoV-2 variants. About the research overall: Ad26.COV2.S arm of COV1001 included the donor.

The CDR3 loop spans 14 amino acids. V lost 0 bases and J lost 4; bases outside the gene matches: 2. Germline V lookup: CDR1 SGDLS, CDR2 YYNGEE. Findings and caveats of the study: There was reportedly substantial breadth in spike-specific CD8+ and CD4+ T cell responses after vaccination. Comparable non-spike TCR breadth was observed in vaccine and placebo recipients.

Assay used: immunoSEQ multiplex PCR; TCRdb lists only in-frame clones, some missing. This sample carries about 330,000 clones, 85% to 90% of them seen once, and the ten largest clones take 5% to 6.5%. The treatment denotes: roughly 20 received Ad26.COV2.S at low or high dose, single or two shots; several received placebo; per-sample allocation not given. After the first vaccine or placebo injection, samples were drawn on day 63. Ad26.COV2.S expressed prefusion-stabilized spike from the original Wuhan strain. The receptor's source is a person between 18 and 60 years old who received the Ad26.COV2.S COVID-19 vaccine or a placebo. The rearrangement uses TRBV9 and TRBJ1-2; 8 bases agree with TRBD1. The starting material was peripheral blood, obtained in a trial of Ad26.COV2.S vaccine versus placebo. This chain's CDR3 is CASSVGQGAYGYTF. CDR3 in DNA: TGTGCCAGCAGCGTAGGTCAGGGGGCCTATGGCTACACCTTC.